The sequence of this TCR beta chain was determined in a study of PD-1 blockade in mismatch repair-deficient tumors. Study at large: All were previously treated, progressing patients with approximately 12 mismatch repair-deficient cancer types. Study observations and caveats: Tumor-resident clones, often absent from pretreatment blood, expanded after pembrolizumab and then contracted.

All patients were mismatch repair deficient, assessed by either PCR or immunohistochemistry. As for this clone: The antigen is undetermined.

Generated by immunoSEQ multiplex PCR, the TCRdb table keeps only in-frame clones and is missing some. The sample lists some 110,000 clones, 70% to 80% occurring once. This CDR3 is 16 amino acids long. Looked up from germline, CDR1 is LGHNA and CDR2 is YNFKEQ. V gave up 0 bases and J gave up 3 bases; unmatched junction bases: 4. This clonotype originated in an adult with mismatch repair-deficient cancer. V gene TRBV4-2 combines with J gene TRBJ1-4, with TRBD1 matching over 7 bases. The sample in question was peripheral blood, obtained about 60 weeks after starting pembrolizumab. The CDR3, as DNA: TGTGCCAGCAGCCAAGAAGGGGGCCTTTCTAATGAAAAACTGTTTTTT. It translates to CASSQEGGLSNEKLFF.